The clone carrying this T cell receptor (beta chain) was seen at least ten times. The antigen remains unidentified. CDR3 length: 14 amino acids. The germline CDR1 and CDR2 sequences are SGDLS and YYNGEE. Trimming stripped 5 bases from V and 8 bases from J, with 14 bases between. The data derive from a study of early T cells in non-severe SARS-CoV-2 infection. Study as a whole: It was bulk RNA from unsorted whole blood that was sequenced, and the chains were unpaired. Study-level findings and limits: VDJdb matches were skewed toward anti-spike CD8 T cell responses.

Individually, cDNA molecules had unique molecular identifiers attached to them. TCRdb called the 5' RACE reads again in MiXCR, with one record for every CDR3 protein. Of some 64,000 distinct CDR3 sequences in the sample, approximately 9.2% were seen once. This receptor was taken from an adult who was a healthcare worker with PCR-confirmed SARS-CoV-2 infection or an uninfected control (not recorded which). The chain couples TRBV9 to TRBJ1-6; perhaps TRBD1 as D (5 bases). The input for sequencing was whole blood, taken at baseline. The CDR3: CASSEGFAYSPLHF. CDR3 DNA: TGTGCCAGCAGTGAGGGGTTTGCTTATTCACCCCTCCACTTT.